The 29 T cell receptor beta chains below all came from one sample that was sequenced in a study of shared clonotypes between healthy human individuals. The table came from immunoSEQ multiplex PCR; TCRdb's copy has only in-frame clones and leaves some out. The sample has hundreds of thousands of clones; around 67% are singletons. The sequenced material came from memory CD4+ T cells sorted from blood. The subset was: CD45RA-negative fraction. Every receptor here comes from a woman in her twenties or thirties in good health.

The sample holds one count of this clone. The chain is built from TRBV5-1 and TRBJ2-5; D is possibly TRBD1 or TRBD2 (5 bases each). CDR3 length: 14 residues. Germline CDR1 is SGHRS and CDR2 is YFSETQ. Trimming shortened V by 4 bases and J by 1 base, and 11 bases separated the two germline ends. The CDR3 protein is CASSRGGSQETQYF. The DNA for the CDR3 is TGCGCCAGCAGCCGTGGGGGAAGCCAAGAGACCCAGTACTTC.

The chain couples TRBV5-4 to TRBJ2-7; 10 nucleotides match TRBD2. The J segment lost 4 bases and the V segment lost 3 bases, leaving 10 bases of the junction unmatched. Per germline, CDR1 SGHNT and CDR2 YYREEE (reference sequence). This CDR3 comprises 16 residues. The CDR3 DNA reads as TGTGCCAGCAGCTCCGGGAGCGGGAGGGCCGTGTACGAGCAGTACTTC. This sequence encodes CASSSGSGRAVYEQYF.

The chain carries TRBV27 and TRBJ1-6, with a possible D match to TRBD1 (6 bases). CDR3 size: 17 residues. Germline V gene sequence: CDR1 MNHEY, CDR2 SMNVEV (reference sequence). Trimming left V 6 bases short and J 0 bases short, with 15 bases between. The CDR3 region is CASSRDIRSSYNSPLHF. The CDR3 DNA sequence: TGTGCCAGCAGCAGGGACATTAGAAGCTCCTATAATTCACCCCTCCACTTT.

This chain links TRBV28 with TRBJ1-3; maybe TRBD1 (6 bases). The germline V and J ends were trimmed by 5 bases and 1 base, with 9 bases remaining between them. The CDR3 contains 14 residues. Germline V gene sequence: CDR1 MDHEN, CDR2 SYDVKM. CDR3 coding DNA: TGTGCCAGCAGTACACAGGGTTCTGGAAACACCATATATTTT. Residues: CASSTQGSGNTIYF.

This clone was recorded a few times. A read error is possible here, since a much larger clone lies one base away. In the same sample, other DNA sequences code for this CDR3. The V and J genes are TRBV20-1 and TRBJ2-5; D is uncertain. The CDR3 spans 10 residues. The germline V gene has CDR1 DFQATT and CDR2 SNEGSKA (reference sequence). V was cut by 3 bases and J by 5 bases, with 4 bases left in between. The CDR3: CSAREETQYF. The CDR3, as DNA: TGCAGTGCTAGGGAGGAGACCCAGTACTTC.

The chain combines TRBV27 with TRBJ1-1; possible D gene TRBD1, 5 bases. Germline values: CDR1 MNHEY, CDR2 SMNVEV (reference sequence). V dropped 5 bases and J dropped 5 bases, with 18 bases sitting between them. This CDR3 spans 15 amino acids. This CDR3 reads CASSRGSGLQTEAFF. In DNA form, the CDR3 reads TGTGCCAGCAGTAGGGGAAGCGGGTTACAGACTGAAGCTTTCTTT.

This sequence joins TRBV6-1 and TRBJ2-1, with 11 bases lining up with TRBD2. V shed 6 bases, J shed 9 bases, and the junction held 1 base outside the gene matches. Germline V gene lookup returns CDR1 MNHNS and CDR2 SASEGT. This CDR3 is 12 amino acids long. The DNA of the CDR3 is TGTGCCAGCAGGACTAGCGGGGTTGAGCAGTTCTTC. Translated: CASRTSGVEQFF.

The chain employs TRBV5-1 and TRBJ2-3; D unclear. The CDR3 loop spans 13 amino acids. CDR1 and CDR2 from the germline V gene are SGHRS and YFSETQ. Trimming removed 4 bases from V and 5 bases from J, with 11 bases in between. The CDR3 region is CASSPLRLDTQYF. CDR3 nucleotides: TGCGCCAGCAGCCCACTGCGGTTAGATACGCAGTATTTT.

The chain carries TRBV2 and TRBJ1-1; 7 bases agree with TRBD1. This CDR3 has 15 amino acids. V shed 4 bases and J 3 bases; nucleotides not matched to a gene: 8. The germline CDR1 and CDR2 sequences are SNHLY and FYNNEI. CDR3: CASSVQGGSDTEAFF. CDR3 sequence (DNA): TGTGCCAGCAGTGTCCAAGGGGGCTCGGACACTGAAGCTTTCTTT. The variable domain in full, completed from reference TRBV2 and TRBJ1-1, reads EPEVTQTPSHQVTQMGQEVILRCVPISNHLYFYWYRQILGQKVEFLVSFYNNEISEKSEIFDDQFSVERPDGSNFTLKIRSTKLEDSAMYFCASSVQGGSDTEAFFGQGTRLTVV.

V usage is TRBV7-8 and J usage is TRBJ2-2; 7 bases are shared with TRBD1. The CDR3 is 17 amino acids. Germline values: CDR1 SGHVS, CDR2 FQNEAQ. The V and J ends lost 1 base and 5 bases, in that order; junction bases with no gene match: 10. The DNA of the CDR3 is TGTGCCAGCAGCTTAGTACAGGGGTTCGGAAAAACCGGGGAGCTGTTTTTT. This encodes CASSLVQGFGKTGELFF.

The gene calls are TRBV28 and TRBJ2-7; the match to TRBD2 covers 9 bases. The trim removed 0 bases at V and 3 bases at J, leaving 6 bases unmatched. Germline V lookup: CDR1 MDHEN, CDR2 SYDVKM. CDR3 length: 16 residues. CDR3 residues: CASSLWGLAGHYEQYF. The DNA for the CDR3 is TGTGCCAGCAGTTTATGGGGGCTAGCGGGACACTACGAGCAGTACTTC.

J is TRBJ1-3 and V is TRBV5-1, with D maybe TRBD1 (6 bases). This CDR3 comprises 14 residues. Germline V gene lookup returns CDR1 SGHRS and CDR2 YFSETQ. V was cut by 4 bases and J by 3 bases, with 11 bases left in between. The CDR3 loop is CASSIGTSGNTIYF. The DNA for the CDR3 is TGCGCCAGCAGCATCGGGACAAGTGGAAACACCATATATTTT.

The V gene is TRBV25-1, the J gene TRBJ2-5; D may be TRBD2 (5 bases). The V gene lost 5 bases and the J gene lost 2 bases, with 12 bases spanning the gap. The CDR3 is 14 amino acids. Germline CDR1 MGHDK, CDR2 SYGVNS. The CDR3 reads CASSLHRDQETQYF. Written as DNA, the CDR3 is TGTGCCAGCAGTCTCCACCGGGATCAAGAGACCCAGTACTTC.

The CDR3 region has the DNA TGTGCCAGCAGTGGCGGTGGCGGGACCCAGTACTTC. Protein sequence: CASSGGGGTQYF. This rearrangement joins TRBV6-1 to TRBJ2-5; no clear D gene. The V gene lost 4 bases and the J gene lost 7 bases, with 10 bases spanning the gap. Looked up from germline, CDR1 is MNHNS and CDR2 is SASEGT. This CDR3 contains 12 residues.

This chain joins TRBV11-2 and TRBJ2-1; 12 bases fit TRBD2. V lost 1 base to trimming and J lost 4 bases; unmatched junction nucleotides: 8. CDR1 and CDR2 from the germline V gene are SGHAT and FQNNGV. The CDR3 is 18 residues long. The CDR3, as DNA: TGTGCCAGCAGCTTAGTTGCTAGCGGGAGGGCCGGGTACAATGAGCAGTTCTTC. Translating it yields CASSLVASGRAGYNEQFF.

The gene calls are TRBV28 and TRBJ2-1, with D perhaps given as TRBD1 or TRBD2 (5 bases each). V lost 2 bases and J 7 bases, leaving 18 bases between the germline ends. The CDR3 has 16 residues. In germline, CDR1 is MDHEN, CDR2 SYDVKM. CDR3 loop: CASSLGSGPSSNEQFF. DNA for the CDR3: TGTGCCAGCAGTTTAGGGTCGGGACCCTCCTCAAATGAGCAGTTCTTC.

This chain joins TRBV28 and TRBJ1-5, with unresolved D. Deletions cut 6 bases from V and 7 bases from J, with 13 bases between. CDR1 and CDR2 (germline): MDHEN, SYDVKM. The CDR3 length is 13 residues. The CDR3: CASSFIGVQPQHF. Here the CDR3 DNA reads TGTGCCAGCAGCTTTATTGGGGTCCAGCCCCAGCATTTT.

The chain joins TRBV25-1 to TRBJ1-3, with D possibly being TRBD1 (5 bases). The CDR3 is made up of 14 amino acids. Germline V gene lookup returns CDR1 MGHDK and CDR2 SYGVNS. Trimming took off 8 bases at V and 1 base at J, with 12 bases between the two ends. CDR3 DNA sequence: TGTGCCAGCGAGGGATGGACATCTGGAAACACCATATATTTT. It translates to CASEGWTSGNTIYF.

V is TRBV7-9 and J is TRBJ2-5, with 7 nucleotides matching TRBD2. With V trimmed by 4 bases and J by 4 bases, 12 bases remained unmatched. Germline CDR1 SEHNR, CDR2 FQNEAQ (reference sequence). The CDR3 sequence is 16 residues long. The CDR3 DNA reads TGTGCCAGCAGCTACGGACTAGGTCCCAATTTAGAGACCCAGTACTTC. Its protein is CASSYGLGPNLETQYF.

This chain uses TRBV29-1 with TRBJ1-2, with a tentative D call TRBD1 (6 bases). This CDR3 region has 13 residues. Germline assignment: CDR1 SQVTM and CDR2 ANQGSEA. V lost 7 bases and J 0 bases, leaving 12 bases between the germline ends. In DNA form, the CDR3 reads TGCAGCGGTGGGGGCGGGGCTAACTATGGCTACACCTTC. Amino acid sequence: CSGGGGANYGYTF.

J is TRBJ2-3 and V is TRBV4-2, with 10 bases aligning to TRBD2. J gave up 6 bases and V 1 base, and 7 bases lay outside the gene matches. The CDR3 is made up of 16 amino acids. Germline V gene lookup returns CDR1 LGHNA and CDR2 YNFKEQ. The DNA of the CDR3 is TGTGCCAGCAGCCAAGGTTCTAGCGGGAGCCAGGATACGCAGTATTTT. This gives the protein CASSQGSSGSQDTQYF.

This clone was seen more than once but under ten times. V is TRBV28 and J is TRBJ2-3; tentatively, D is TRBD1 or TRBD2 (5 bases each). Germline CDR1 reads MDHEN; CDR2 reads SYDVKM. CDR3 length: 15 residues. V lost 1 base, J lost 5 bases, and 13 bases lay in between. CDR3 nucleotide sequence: TGTGCCAGCAGTTTATTAAGTTATGGGGGAGATACGCAGTATTTT. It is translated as CASSLLSYGGDTQYF.

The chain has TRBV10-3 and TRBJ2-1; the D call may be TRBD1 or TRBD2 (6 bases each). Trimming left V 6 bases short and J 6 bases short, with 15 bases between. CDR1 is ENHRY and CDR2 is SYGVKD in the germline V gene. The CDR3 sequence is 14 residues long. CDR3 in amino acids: CAISQTKGGNEQFF. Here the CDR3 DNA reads TGTGCCATCAGCCAGACTAAGGGGGGCAATGAGCAGTTCTTC.

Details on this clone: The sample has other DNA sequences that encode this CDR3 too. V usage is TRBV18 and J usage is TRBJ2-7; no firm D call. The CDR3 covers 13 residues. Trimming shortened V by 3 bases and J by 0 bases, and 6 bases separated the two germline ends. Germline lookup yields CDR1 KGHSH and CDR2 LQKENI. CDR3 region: CASSPGSSYEQYF. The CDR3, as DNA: TGTGCCAGCTCACCGGGCAGCTCCTACGAGCAGTACTTC.

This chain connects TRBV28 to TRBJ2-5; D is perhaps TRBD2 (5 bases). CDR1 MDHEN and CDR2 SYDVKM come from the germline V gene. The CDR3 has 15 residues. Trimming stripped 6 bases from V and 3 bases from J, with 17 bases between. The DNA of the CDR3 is TGTGCCAGCAGCCCCGGGGTGGGGAGAAAAGAGACCCAGTACTTC. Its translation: CASSPGVGRKETQYF.

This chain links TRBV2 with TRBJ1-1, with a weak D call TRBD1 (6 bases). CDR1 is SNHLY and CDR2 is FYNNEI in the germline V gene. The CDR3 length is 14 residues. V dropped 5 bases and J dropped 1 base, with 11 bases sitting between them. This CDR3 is CASSRQVANTEAFF. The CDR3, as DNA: TGTGCCAGCAGTAGACAGGTCGCGAACACTGAAGCTTTCTTT.

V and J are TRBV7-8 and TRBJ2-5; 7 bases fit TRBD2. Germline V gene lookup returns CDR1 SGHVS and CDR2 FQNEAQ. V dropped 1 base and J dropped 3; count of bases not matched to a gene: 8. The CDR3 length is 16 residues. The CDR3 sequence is CASSLGVRGTKETQYF. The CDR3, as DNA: TGTGCCAGCAGCTTAGGGGTGCGGGGGACGAAAGAGACCCAGTACTTC.

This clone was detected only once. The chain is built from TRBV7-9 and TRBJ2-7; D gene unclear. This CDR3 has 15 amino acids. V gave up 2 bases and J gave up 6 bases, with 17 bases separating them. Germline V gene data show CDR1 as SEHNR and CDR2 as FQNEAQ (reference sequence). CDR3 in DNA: TGTGCCAGCAGCTTAAGTTTCCGAAAGAGGACCGAGCAGTACTTC. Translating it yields CASSLSFRKRTEQYF.

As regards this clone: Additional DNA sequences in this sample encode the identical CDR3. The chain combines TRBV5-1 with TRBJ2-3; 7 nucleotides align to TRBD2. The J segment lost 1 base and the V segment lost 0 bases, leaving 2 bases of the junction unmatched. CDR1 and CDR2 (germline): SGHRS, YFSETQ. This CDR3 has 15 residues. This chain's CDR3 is CASSLVAGGTDTQYF. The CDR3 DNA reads TGCGCCAGCAGCTTGGTTGCGGGAGGCACAGATACGCAGTATTTT.